These 18 T cell receptor beta chains were sequenced from one sample in a study of PD-1 blockade in mismatch repair-deficient tumors. This table comes from immunoSEQ multiplex PCR, and its TCRdb copy is limited to in-frame clones, with some not included. The table lists around 120,000 clones, about nine tenths of them singletons, with 12% in the top ten. The sequencing used peripheral blood, collected approximately 69 weeks after starting pembrolizumab. These receptor sequences come from an adult with mismatch repair-deficient cancer.

The chain recombines TRBV13 with TRBJ2-5, with D possibly being TRBD1 (5 bases). The V end lost 10 bases, the J end lost 3 bases, and 18 bases lay between the germline ends. Germline loops: CDR1 PRHDT, CDR2 FYEKMQ (reference sequence). This CDR3 region has 14 residues. The CDR3 reads CATSVRAFKETQYF. The DNA of the CDR3 is TGTGCCACCTCGGTCAGGGCGTTTAAAGAGACCCAGTACTTC. Complete variable domain (other parts from reference TRBV13 and TRBJ2-5): AAGVIQSPRHLIKEKRETATLKCYPIPRHDTVYWYQQGPGQDPQFLISFYEKMQSDKGSIPDRFSAQQFSDYHSELNMSSLELGDSALYFCATSVRAFKETQYFGPGTRLLVL.

As to this clone: Other DNA variants within this sample encode the same CDR3. For the CDR3, the DNA is TGTGCCAGCAGTTATCGAGGAATGAACACTGAAGCTTTCTTT. Protein product: CASSYRGMNTEAFF. The gene calls are TRBV6-5 and TRBJ1-1; no clear D gene. The V end lost 3 bases, the J end lost 0 bases, and 8 bases lay between the germline ends. Germline lookup yields CDR1 MNHEY and CDR2 SVGAGI. The CDR3 is 14 amino acids.

The rearrangement uses TRBV18 and TRBJ1-1; TRBD1 is a possible D gene (5 bases). The CDR3 contains 15 residues. The V gene's germline CDR1 is KGHSH and CDR2 LQKENI. V lost 3 bases to trimming and J lost 5 bases, with 16 bases between them. The CDR3 here is CASSPSGTTGTEAFF. For the CDR3, the DNA is TGTGCCAGCTCACCTTCCGGGACCACGGGGACTGAAGCTTTCTTT.

This rearrangement joins TRBV6-6 to TRBJ1-2; 7 nucleotides agree with TRBD1. CDR1 and CDR2 from the germline V gene are MNHNY and SVGAGI (reference sequence). This CDR3 is 15 amino acids long. Losses at the gene ends were 5 bases for V and 4 bases for J; bases not matched to a gene: 10. The CDR3: CASSSTRGTAYGYTF. CDR3 bases: TGTGCCAGCAGTAGCACGCGGGGGACAGCCTATGGCTACACCTTC.

The chain recombines TRBV27 with TRBJ2-1; 9 nucleotides match TRBD1. CDR1 MNHEY and CDR2 SMNVEV come from the germline V gene (reference sequence). Trimming removed 6 bases from V and 9 bases from J; junction bases left unmatched: 9. This CDR3 spans 14 amino acids. The CDR3 sequence: CASRPGTGIGEQFF. Here the CDR3 DNA reads TGTGCCAGCAGGCCCGGGACAGGGATCGGTGAGCAGTTCTTC.

The chain has TRBV4-1 and TRBJ1-2; 9 nucleotides line up with TRBD1. Per the germline V gene, CDR1 is MGHRA and CDR2 is YSYEKL. This CDR3 region has 17 residues. Germline trimming cut 1 base from V and 6 bases from J; bases unmatched to any gene: 12. The chain's CDR3 is CASSQVYQQGARDGYTF. Written as DNA, the CDR3 is TGCGCCAGCAGCCAAGTCTATCAACAGGGGGCTAGGGATGGCTACACCTTC.

As DNA, the CDR3 is TGTGCCAGCAGCCCACTAGCGGGAGGCCGCACAGATACGCAGTATTTT. Protein sequence: CASSPLAGGRTDTQYF. The chain has TRBV7-9 and TRBJ2-3; TRBD2 matches at 12 bases. This CDR3 comprises 16 residues. The germline gives CDR1 SEHNR, CDR2 FQNEAQ (reference sequence). Losses at the gene ends were 5 bases for V and 1 base for J; bases not matched to a gene: 4.

The V gene is TRBV5-1, the J gene TRBJ2-5; TRBD1 matches at 7 bases. The last part of the DNA fits TRBJ2-7 better; the J call may be wrong. This CDR3 is built from 13 residues. Germline assignment: CDR1 SGHRS and CDR2 YFSETQ. The CDR3 nucleotides read TGCGCCAGCAGCTCGACAGGGACCGGCGAGCAGTACTTC. Its protein product is CASSSTGTGEQYF.

V gene TRBV11-2 combines with J gene TRBJ2-1; D may be TRBD1 (5 bases). The germline V gene has CDR1 SGHAT and CDR2 FQNNGV. This CDR3 is 15 amino acids long. Trimming shortened V by 0 bases and J by 3 bases, and 9 bases separated the two germline ends. The CDR3 loop reads CASSLDPDSYNEQFF. The CDR3 region has the DNA TGTGCCAGCAGCTTAGATCCCGACAGCTACAATGAGCAGTTCTTC.

The V and J genes are TRBV28 and TRBJ2-2; possibly TRBD1 for D (5 bases). With 2 bases removed from V and 7 bases from J, the gap between germline ends came to 11 bases. Germline V gene lookup returns CDR1 MDHEN and CDR2 SYDVKM. The CDR3 consists of 14 residues. The CDR3 here is CASSLMGRLGELFF. The CDR3 nucleotides read TGTGCCAGCAGTTTAATGGGGCGTCTCGGGGAGCTGTTTTTT.

The chain recombines TRBV4-1 with TRBJ2-7; maybe TRBD1 (6 bases). Trimming left V 1 base short and J 0 bases short, with 7 bases between. In germline, CDR1 is MGHRA, CDR2 YSYEKL. The CDR3 runs 14 residues. CDR3: CASSQVDSSYEQYF. The CDR3 DNA is TGCGCCAGCAGCCAAGTGGACAGCTCCTACGAGCAGTACTTC.

This clone was observed a single time. The chain has TRBV19 and TRBJ1-4, with D maybe TRBD1 (5 bases). This CDR3 contains 13 residues. Trimming stripped 9 bases from V and 8 bases from J, with 16 bases between. Germline values: CDR1 LNHDA, CDR2 SQIVND (reference sequence). DNA for the CDR3: TGTGCCAGCCGGGACGGGGTAAGCGAAAAACTGTTTTTT. This sequence encodes CASRDGVSEKLFF.

The CDR3 nucleotides are TGTGCCAGCAGCGTAGGCCAGGGGGCCTCAGATACGCAGTATTTT. Encoded protein: CASSVGQGASDTQYF. The chain recombines TRBV9 with TRBJ2-3; 8 bases fit TRBD1. Germline-derived CDR1 and CDR2 are SGDLS and YYNGEE. This CDR3 spans 15 amino acids. J was trimmed by 4 bases and V by 0 bases; bases with no gene match: 4. The variable domain in full, completed from reference TRBV9 and TRBJ2-3, reads DSGVTQTPKHLITATGQRVTLRCSPRSGDLSVYWYQQSLDQGLQFLIQYYNGEERAKGNILERFSAQQFPDLHSELNLSSLELGDSALYFCASSVGQGASDTQYFGPGTRLTVL.

This clone was detected once. The chain joins TRBV5-1 to TRBJ2-7; 9 bases agree with TRBD2. Germline CDR1 and CDR2: SGHRS and YFSETQ. Trimming cost V 4 bases and J 3 bases; bases outside gene matches: 8. CDR3 size: 15 residues. In DNA form, the CDR3 reads TGCGCCAGCAGCCCCTTAGCGGGAGCGGTCTACGAGCAGTACTTC. Translating gives CASSPLAGAVYEQYF.

The V and J genes are TRBV4-2 and TRBJ2-7, with 9 positions matching TRBD1. Germline trimming cut 1 base from V and 2 bases from J; bases unmatched to any gene: 9. Per the germline V gene, CDR1 is LGHNA and CDR2 is YNFKEQ. The CDR3 runs 17 residues. In nucleotides, the CDR3 is TGTGCCAGCAGCCAAGCGACAGGGGGTACCCCCACCTACGAGCAGTACTTC. Translating it yields CASSQATGGTPTYEQYF.

This chain joins TRBV28 and TRBJ2-2, with 12 nucleotides matching TRBD1. Germline loops: CDR1 MDHEN, CDR2 SYDVKM. V gave up 5 bases and J gave up 7 bases; unmatched junction bases: 11. The CDR3 extends over 17 amino acids. The CDR3 sequence is CASSPRRDRGQFGELFF. DNA for the CDR3: TGTGCCAGCAGTCCCCGCCGGGACAGGGGGCAATTCGGGGAGCTGTTTTTT. Supplemented by reference TRBV28 and TRBJ2-2, the full variable domain reads DVKVTQSSRYLVKRTGEKVFLECVQDMDHENMFWYRQDPGLGLRLIYFSYDVKMKEKGDIPEGYSVSREKKERFSLILESASTNQTSMYLCASSPRRDRGQFGELFFGEGSRLTVL.

J is TRBJ1-1 and V is TRBV4-1; D remains ambiguous. The V gene's germline CDR1 is MGHRA and CDR2 YSYEKL. The CDR3 contains 16 residues. V lost 4 bases and J lost 0, with 15 bases in between. CDR3 nucleotide sequence: TGCGCCAGCAGCCGGGCCAGCGCCGATATGAACACTGAAGCTTTCTTT. Translated, it gives CASSRASADMNTEAFF.

The gene calls are TRBV5-6 and TRBJ2-7; perhaps TRBD2 as D (5 bases). Germline CDR1 and CDR2: SGHDT and YYEEEE. The V and J ends lost 1 base and 4 bases respectively, with 9 bases between them. CDR3 length: 13 residues. The CDR3 sequence: CASSLPGRYEQYF. CDR3 sequence (DNA): TGTGCCAGCAGCTTGCCGGGGAGATACGAGCAGTACTTC.